This TCR beta chain was sequenced in a study of blood T cells in healthy people across ages. Findings and limits, study-wide: Among T cells, TCR beta diversity per million cells dropped roughly linearly as age rose.

V trimming: 7 bases; J trimming: 0 bases; junction bases outside the gene matches: 7. The CDR3 runs to 14 residues. Germline V gene lookup returns CDR1 SQVTM and CDR2 ANQGSEA. Whenever a sample was processed, at least 6 million PBMCs were isolated. Primers used in a second PCR of about 6 to 11 cycles were a sample-barcoded 5' primer and a J-beta primer mix. TCRdb used MiXCR to reprocess the 5' RACE reads, holding one entry per CDR3 protein. This sample has approximately 670,000 distinct CDR3 sequences; over 40% occur once, and the top ten carry approximately 31%. This clonotype showed up just a few times. Its specificity is unknown.

V and J are TRBV29-1 and TRBJ2-3; 7 bases map to TRBD1. Material for sequencing was blood. The source is an elderly man in good health. CDR3 coding DNA: TGCAGCGCCCGACAGGGACGCAGCACAGATACGCAGTATTTT. Residues: CSARQGRSTDTQYF.